This TCR beta chain was profiled in a study of shared clonotypes between healthy human individuals. The repertoire was sequenced with immunoSEQ multiplex PCR; TCRdb's copy has only in-frame clones and lacks some. Counted here are hundreds of thousands of clones, less than 85% occurring once; the ten biggest clones make up roughly 1.7%. V shed 5 bases and J shed 4 bases, with 14 bases lying between them. This CDR3 is 15 amino acids long. In germline, CDR1 is SGHAT, CDR2 FQNNGV. This receptor was obtained from a woman in her thirties in good health. The chain recombines TRBV11-2 with TRBJ2-2, with a tentative D call TRBD1 (6 bases). What was sequenced was memory CD4+ T cells sorted from blood. Sample subset: CD45RA-negative fraction. CDR3: CASSKQGSGTGELFF. CDR3 DNA: TGTGCCAGCAGCAAACAGGGTAGTGGCACCGGGGAGCTGTTTTTT.